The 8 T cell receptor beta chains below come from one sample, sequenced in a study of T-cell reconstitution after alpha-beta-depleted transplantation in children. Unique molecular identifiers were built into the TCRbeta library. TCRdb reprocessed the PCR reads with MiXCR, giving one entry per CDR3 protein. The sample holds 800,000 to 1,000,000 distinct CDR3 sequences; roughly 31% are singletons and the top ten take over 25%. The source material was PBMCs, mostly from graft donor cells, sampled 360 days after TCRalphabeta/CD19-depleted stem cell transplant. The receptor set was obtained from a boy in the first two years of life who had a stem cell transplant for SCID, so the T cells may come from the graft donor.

As DNA, the CDR3 is TGTGCCAGCAGTATCCCCATGGGGGCTCTACCTGGAGAGACCCAGTACTTC. It specifies CASSIPMGALPGETQYF. The chain uses TRBV12-3 or TRBV12-4 and TRBJ2-5, with a weak D call TRBD1 (6 bases). The CDR3 spans 17 residues. Trimming removed 5 bases from V and 4 bases from J, with 23 bases in between.

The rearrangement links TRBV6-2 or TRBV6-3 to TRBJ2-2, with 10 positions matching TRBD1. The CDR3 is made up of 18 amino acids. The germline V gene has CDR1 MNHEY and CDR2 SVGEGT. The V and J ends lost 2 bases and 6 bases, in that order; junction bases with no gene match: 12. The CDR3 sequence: CASSYGLGQGDGSGELFF. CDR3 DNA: TGTGCCAGCAGTTACGGATTAGGACAGGGGGACGGTTCCGGGGAGCTGTTTTTT.

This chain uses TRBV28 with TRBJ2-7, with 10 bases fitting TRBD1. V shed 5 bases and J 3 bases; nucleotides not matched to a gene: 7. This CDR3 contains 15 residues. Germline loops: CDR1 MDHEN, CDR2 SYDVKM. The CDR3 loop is CASSIPGTGVYEQYF. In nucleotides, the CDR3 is TGTGCCAGCAGTATACCCGGGACAGGGGTCTACGAGCAGTACTTC.

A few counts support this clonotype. In nucleotides, the CDR3 is TGCGCCAGCAGCTGGGACAGCATGAACACTGAAGCTTTCTTT. Its protein product is CASSWDSMNTEAFF. The V gene is TRBV5-1, the J gene TRBJ1-1; 7 bases align to TRBD1. V gave up 3 bases and J gave up 0 bases; unmatched junction bases: 2. The CDR3 totals 14 residues. The germline CDR1 and CDR2 sequences are SGHRS and YFSETQ.

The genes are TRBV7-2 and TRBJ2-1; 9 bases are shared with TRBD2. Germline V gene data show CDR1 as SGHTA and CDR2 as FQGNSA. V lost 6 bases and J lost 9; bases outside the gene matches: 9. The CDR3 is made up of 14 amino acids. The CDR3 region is CASRGASGVGEQFF. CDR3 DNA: TGTGCCAGCAGGGGGGCTAGCGGGGTGGGTGAGCAGTTCTTC.

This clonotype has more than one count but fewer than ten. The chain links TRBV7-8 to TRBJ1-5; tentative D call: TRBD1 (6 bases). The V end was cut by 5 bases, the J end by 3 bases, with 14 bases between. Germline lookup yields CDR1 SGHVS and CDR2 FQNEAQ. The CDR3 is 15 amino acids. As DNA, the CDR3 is TGTGCCAGCAGCCCGACCGGGACACTCAATCAGCCCCAGCATTTT. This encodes CASSPTGTLNQPQHF.

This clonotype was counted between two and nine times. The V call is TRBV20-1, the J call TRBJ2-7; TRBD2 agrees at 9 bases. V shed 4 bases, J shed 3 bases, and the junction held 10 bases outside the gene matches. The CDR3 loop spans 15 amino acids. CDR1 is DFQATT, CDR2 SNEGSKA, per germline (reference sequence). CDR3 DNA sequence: TGCAGTGCTAACGGTCCAGCGGGGGGCTACTACGAGCAGTACTTC. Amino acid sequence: CSANGPAGGYYEQYF.

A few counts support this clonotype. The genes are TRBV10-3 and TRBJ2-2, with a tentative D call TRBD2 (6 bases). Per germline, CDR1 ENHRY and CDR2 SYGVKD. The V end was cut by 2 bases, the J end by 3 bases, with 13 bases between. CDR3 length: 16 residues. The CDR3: CAISEASGRYTGELFF. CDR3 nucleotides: TGTGCCATCAGTGAGGCGTCAGGGAGGTACACCGGGGAGCTGTTTTTT.